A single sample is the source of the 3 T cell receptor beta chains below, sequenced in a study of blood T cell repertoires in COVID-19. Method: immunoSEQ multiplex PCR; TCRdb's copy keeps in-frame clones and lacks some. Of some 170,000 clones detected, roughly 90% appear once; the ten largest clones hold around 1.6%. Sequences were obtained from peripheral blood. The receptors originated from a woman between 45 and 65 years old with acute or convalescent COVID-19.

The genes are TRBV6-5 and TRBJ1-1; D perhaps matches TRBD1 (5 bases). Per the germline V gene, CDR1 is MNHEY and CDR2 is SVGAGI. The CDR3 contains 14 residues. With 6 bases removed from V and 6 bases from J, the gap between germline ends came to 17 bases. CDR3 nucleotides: TGTGCCAGCAGGGATATAGTGTGGGGGGCTGAAGCTTTCTTT. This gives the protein CASRDIVWGAEAFF.

This CDR3 reads CASTLGGFGEQFF. In DNA, the CDR3 is TGTGCCAGCACCCTGGGGGGGTTCGGTGAGCAGTTCTTC. The chain uses TRBV7-2 and TRBJ2-1; 7 nucleotides line up with TRBD2. The trim removed 7 bases at V and 9 bases at J, leaving 9 bases unmatched. This CDR3 has 13 amino acids. CDR1 and CDR2 from the germline V gene are SGHTA and FQGNSA.

CDR3 coding DNA: TGTGCCACCCAATCGGTGGGAGGGCCGTCGGAGACCCAGTACTTC. Translation gives CATQSVGGPSETQYF. This chain uses TRBV6-5 with TRBJ2-5; 7 bases map to TRBD2. The junction had 16 bases not matched to a gene; V was cut back by 10 bases and J by 5 bases. From germline, CDR1 is MNHEY and CDR2 SVGAGI. This CDR3 comprises 15 residues.